This entry is about one T cell receptor beta chain. Its antigen is not known. This sample was taken from a study of PD-1 blockade in classical Hodgkin lymphoma. Documented time point: cycle 4 day 1 (C4D1), after five to seven weeks of nivolumab. Patients all relapsed after autologous stem cell transplantation, and there was variation in brentuximab vedotin exposure. The investigators isolated CD8+ T cells from thawed PBMCs using magnetic negative selection. Each best response was a complete response, a partial response or progressive disease. CDR1 and CDR2 from the germline V gene are MDHEN and SYDVKM. V was pared by 3 bases and J by 5 bases, with 11 bases between. This CDR3 spans 14 amino acids. The study's findings and limits: A significant rise in TCR diversity was seen by C4D1 for CD4+ cells but not for CD8+ cells.

The assay was immunoSEQ multiplex PCR, and TCRdb's table has in-frame clones only and misses some. The sample lists roughly 7,400 clones, 50% to 75% occurring once. The receptor's source is a human donor with classical Hodgkin lymphoma. The starting material was CD8+ T cells from blood, obtained before the fourth cycle of nivolumab. The V call is TRBV28, the J call TRBJ2-1; D is possibly TRBD2 (5 bases). The CDR3: CASSFFSGNNEQFF. The CDR3 DNA reads as TGTGCCAGCAGTTTCTTCAGCGGAAACAATGAGCAGTTCTTC.